Each of the 24 T cell receptor beta chains below was sequenced from the same sample in a study of regulatory and conventional T cells in breast cancer. From the PCR reads, TCRdb called clonotypes with MiXCR, one entry per CDR3 protein. This table holds approximately 1,500 distinct CDR3 sequences, around three quarters found once. The sample was regulatory T cells from blood. All receptors come from a male donor in good health.

J is TRBJ1-2 and V is TRBV6-5; TRBD1 is a possible D gene (6 bases). V was clipped by 6 bases and J by 8 bases, with 13 bases between them. The CDR3 totals 12 residues. Germline V lookup: CDR1 MNHEY, CDR2 SVGAGI. This CDR3 reads CASSRTAGGYTF. The DNA of the CDR3 is TGTGCCAGCAGCCGGACAGCTGGAGGCTACACCTTC.

This clonotype appeared a single time. The V call is TRBV6-6, the J call TRBJ1-1; no firm D call. Deletions cut 7 bases from V and 5 bases from J, with 23 bases between. Germline-derived CDR1 and CDR2 are MNHNY and SVGAGI (reference sequence). The CDR3 runs to 16 residues. The CDR3 DNA follows: TGTGCCAGCACTCCGGGGAGAGGAACTTGGGGTACTGAAGCTTTCTTT. It is translated as CASTPGRGTWGTEAFF.

This clonotype was counted only a few times. J is TRBJ2-1 and V is TRBV12-3 or TRBV12-4, with D possibly matching TRBD1 (6 bases). The CDR3 runs to 14 residues. The V end was cut by 2 bases, the J end by 5 bases, with 10 bases between. The CDR3 coding sequence is TGTGCCAGCAGTTTAAGGGGGTTGAACAATGAGCAGTTCTTC. Protein: CASSLRGLNNEQFF.

DNA for the CDR3: TGTGCCAGCAGCTCGTTGAGGACTAGAGGGACCCAGTACTTC. This translates into CASSSLRTRGTQYF. The genes are TRBV11-2 and TRBJ2-5, with TRBD2 identical over 7 bases. The CDR3 is made up of 14 amino acids. CDR1 and CDR2 (germline): SGHAT, FQNNGV. The junction had 9 bases not matched to a gene; V was cut back by 4 bases and J by 7 bases.

This chain connects TRBV29-1 to TRBJ2-3, with no clear D. Germline loops: CDR1 SQVTM, CDR2 ANQGSEA. The ends were cut back, 4 bases at V and 0 bases at J, with 5 bases in the middle. This CDR3 has 12 amino acids. In DNA, the CDR3 is TGCAGCGTTGGGTCTAGCACAGATACGCAGTATTTT. Its protein product is CSVGSSTDTQYF.

This clonotype was seen only once. V is TRBV5-1 and J is TRBJ2-7, with TRBD2 matching over 7 bases. The CDR3 has 14 amino acids. Germline assignment: CDR1 SGHRS and CDR2 YFSETQ. The V gene end was trimmed by 4 bases and the J gene end by 3 bases; junction bases not matched to a gene: 7. CDR3 region: CASSGSGTNYEQYF. CDR3 coding DNA: TGCGCCAGCAGCGGATCCGGGACTAACTACGAGCAGTACTTC.

This clonotype showed up just a few times. This chain links TRBV4-1 with TRBJ1-4, with D uncertain. Trimming left V 0 bases short and J 3 bases short, with 11 bases between. CDR1 is MGHRA, CDR2 YSYEKL, per germline. This CDR3 has 16 amino acids. CDR3 amino acids: CASSQERTYANEKLFF. CDR3 nucleotide sequence: TGCGCCAGCAGCCAAGAACGGACCTACGCTAATGAAAAACTGTTTTTT.

The chain links TRBV6-5 to TRBJ2-2, with D uncertain. This CDR3 has 14 residues. The ends were cut back, 5 bases at V and 1 base at J, with 8 bases in the middle. Per germline, CDR1 MNHEY and CDR2 SVGAGI. CDR3 residues: CASSNNGNTGELFF. The CDR3 DNA is TGTGCCAGCAGTAACAATGGGAACACCGGGGAGCTGTTTTTT.

V usage is TRBV3-1 and J usage is TRBJ2-4; D might be TRBD2 (5 bases). Trimming removed 0 bases at V and 9 bases at J, with 12 bases between. The CDR3 is 14 residues long. The germline V gene has CDR1 LGHDT and CDR2 YNNKEL (reference sequence). The CDR3 loop is CASSQERVGSIQYF. The DNA for the CDR3 is TGTGCCAGCAGCCAAGAGAGGGTAGGGAGCATTCAGTACTTC.

The gene calls are TRBV27 and TRBJ2-3; TRBD1 is a possible D gene (6 bases). This CDR3 region has 15 residues. Germline V lookup: CDR1 MNHEY, CDR2 SMNVEV (reference sequence). The V gene lost 7 bases and the J gene lost 2 bases, with 16 bases spanning the gap. The CDR3 DNA follows: TGTGCCAGCACCCTGGGGGCTAGAAACACAGATACGCAGTATTTT. This encodes CASTLGARNTDTQYF.

The J gene is TRBJ2-3, the V gene TRBV6-5; 8 positions match TRBD1. The CDR3 contains 16 residues. Germline loops: CDR1 MNHEY, CDR2 SVGAGI. J lost 4 bases, V lost 5 bases, and 11 bases had no gene match. CDR3 residues: CASSPRRTGRADTQYF. DNA of the CDR3: TGTGCCAGCAGTCCCCGGCGGACAGGGCGGGCAGATACGCAGTATTTT.

The chain joins TRBV30 to TRBJ2-1, with 8 bases lining up with TRBD1. The V gene's germline CDR1 is GTSNPN and CDR2 SVGIG (reference sequence). V trimming: 3 bases; J trimming: 10 bases; junction bases outside the gene matches: 14. The CDR3 is made up of 15 amino acids. The CDR3 DNA reads as TGTGCCTGGAGGGAAACTCGGGACAGGAGGGAGGAGCAGTTCTTC. This encodes CAWRETRDRREEQFF.

The rearrangement links TRBV10-3 to TRBJ2-1, with D hard to call. CDR3 length equals 13 residues. The ends were cut back, 3 bases at V and 8 bases at J, with 11 bases in the middle. From germline, CDR1 is ENHRY and CDR2 SYGVKD. This CDR3 reads CAISDAGWDEQFF. In DNA form, the CDR3 reads TGTGCCATCAGTGACGCAGGCTGGGATGAGCAGTTCTTC.

This chain connects TRBV6-6 to TRBJ2-1, with 7 positions matching TRBD1. The germline CDR1 and CDR2 sequences are MNHNY and SVGAGI (reference sequence). Unmatched junction bases numbered 9, after V lost 2 bases and J lost 5 bases. The CDR3 extends over 16 amino acids. The CDR3 region has the DNA TGTGCCAGCAGTTACGCACAGGGGCGCTGGGACAATGAGCAGTTCTTC. Translating it yields CASSYAQGRWDNEQFF.

This clonotype was seen a single time. The rearrangement uses TRBV11-2 and TRBJ2-5, with 14 bases fitting TRBD2. Germline lookup yields CDR1 SGHAT and CDR2 FQNNGV. This CDR3 has 15 amino acids. After removal of 5 bases from V and 1 base from J, the junction contained 0 bases not matched to a gene. In nucleotides, the CDR3 is TGTGCCAGCAGCGGGACTAGCGGGAGCCAAGAGACCCAGTACTTC. Encoded protein: CASSGTSGSQETQYF.

CDR3 coding DNA: TGCAGTGCCAGACGGATTCTGAACACTGAAGCTTTCTTT. This sequence encodes CSARRILNTEAFF. The rearrangement uses TRBV20-1 and TRBJ1-1, with D hard to call. Trimming took 6 bases from V and 0 from J, leaving 11 bases between them. CDR3 length: 13 amino acids. Germline CDR1 and CDR2: DFQATT and SNEGSKA (reference sequence).

In this sample, this clonotype turned up once. At one end the junction does not follow the germline gene, possibly because of a read error. The gene calls are TRBV4-3 and TRBJ2-1; D call uncertain. This CDR3 is 15 amino acids long. Germline V gene data show CDR1 as LGHNA and CDR2 as YSLEER. The CDR3 nucleotides read TGCGCCAGCGGCCAAGATTTATACGTTAGGAATGAGCAGTTCTTC. It codes for CASGQDLYVRNEQFF.

The sample holds a few counts of this clonotype. The V and J genes are TRBV2 and TRBJ2-1, with 10 nucleotides matching TRBD1. Per the germline V gene, CDR1 is SNHLY and CDR2 is FYNNEI. With V trimmed by 7 bases and J by 7 bases, 4 bases remained unmatched. The CDR3 covers 13 residues. The CDR3 region is CASKGQGLNEQFF. DNA of the CDR3: TGTGCCAGCAAGGGACAGGGGCTAAATGAGCAGTTCTTC.

In this sample, this clonotype turned up a few times. The chain is built from TRBV28 and TRBJ2-3; no firm D call. Trimming cost V 2 bases and J 1 base, with 4 bases left between them. This CDR3 spans 13 amino acids. In germline, CDR1 is MDHEN, CDR2 SYDVKM. The CDR3 spells CASSLGGTDTQYF. The CDR3 nucleotides are TGTGCCAGCAGTTTAGGGGGCACAGATACGCAGTATTTT.

The V call is TRBV20-1, the J call TRBJ2-2; 7 bases match TRBD2. The germline V gene encodes CDR1 DFQATT and CDR2 SNEGSKA (reference sequence). V shed 1 base, J shed 1 base, and the junction held 6 bases outside the gene matches. The CDR3 has 16 amino acids. The DNA of the CDR3 is TGCAGTGCTAGAGGCCTCGAGCGGGGGAACACCGGGGAGCTGTTTTTT. This translates into CSARGLERGNTGELFF.

The V and J genes are TRBV4-3 and TRBJ2-5; no clear D gene. Germline values: CDR1 LGHNA, CDR2 YSLEER. With 1 base removed from V and 4 bases from J, the gap between germline ends came to 16 bases. This CDR3 has 16 amino acids. The CDR3 loop is CASSQGNGHSGETQYF. CDR3 in DNA: TGCGCCAGCAGCCAAGGGAATGGGCACAGTGGAGAGACCCAGTACTTC.

This clonotype has just one count. This chain connects TRBV6-5 to TRBJ2-7, with D possibly TRBD2 on 6 matching bases. Deletions cut 6 bases from V and 2 bases from J, with 17 bases between. Germline V gene sequence: CDR1 MNHEY, CDR2 SVGAGI. The CDR3 runs 15 residues. The CDR3 spells CASSRDSGGTYEQYF. DNA for the CDR3: TGTGCCAGCAGCCGGGACTCCGGAGGAACCTACGAGCAGTACTTC.

The chain uses TRBV5-1 and TRBJ1-6; D gene ambiguous. Looked up from germline, CDR1 is SGHRS and CDR2 is YFSETQ. The CDR3 covers 13 residues. V was cut by 0 bases and J by 11 bases, with 9 bases left in between. The CDR3 sequence: CASSLGGSPPLHF. CDR3 bases: TGCGCCAGCAGCTTGGGGGGTTCGCCACCCCTCCACTTT.

The CDR3 DNA follows: TGTGCCAGCAGCTCCCCCAGAACTGAAGCTTTCTTT. Translating it yields CASSSPRTEAFF. The V call is TRBV7-9, the J call TRBJ1-1; D is ambiguous. From germline, CDR1 is SEHNR and CDR2 FQNEAQ (reference sequence). The CDR3 runs to 12 residues. V lost 4 bases, J lost 5 bases, and 8 bases lay in between.